This T cell receptor (beta chain) stems from a study of T cell responses to AZD1222 COVID-19 vaccine. Findings and caveats of the study: Dominant CD4 TCR responses targeted spike regions 160-218 and 743-854.

Turning to this clone: Its antigen remains unknown.

The data were produced by immunoSEQ multiplex PCR, yet TCRdb's version contains in-frame clones alone and is incomplete. Of approximately 140,000 clones listed, roughly 92% are singletons. CDR1 is SGHVS and CDR2 is FNYEAQ in the germline V gene. The CDR3 is 14 residues long. V gave up 4 bases and J gave up 4 bases, with 8 bases separating them. This sequence was found in an adult who received the AZD1222 COVID-19 vaccine. This material consisted of peripheral blood, taken 28 days after the second AZD1222 dose. V and J are TRBV7-6 and TRBJ2-6; D is undetermined. The CDR3 loop reads CASSSSPGANVLTF. CDR3 DNA sequence: TGTGCCAGCAGCTCATCCCCCGGGGCCAACGTCCTGACTTTC. The variable domain in full, with the rest retrieved from reference TRBV7-6 and TRBJ2-6, is GAGVSQSPRYKVTKRGQDVALRCDPISGHVSLYWYRQALGQGPEFLTYFNYEAQQDKSGLPNDRFSAERPEGSISTLTIQRTEQRDSAMYRCASSSSPGANVLTFGAGSRLTVL.